The 9 T cell receptor beta chains below all came from one sample that was sequenced in a study of control samples from healthy donors and cancer patients. The protocol was immunoSEQ multiplex PCR, while the TCRdb copy is restricted to in-frame clones and leaves out a portion. The table lists approximately 150,000 clones, roughly 86% of them singletons. Specimen: PBMCs. The receptors originated from a man between 45 and 60 years old with head and neck cancer.

This clone was counted once. The gene calls are TRBV9 and TRBJ2-3; TRBD2 aligns across 8 bases. The CDR3 runs to 16 residues. V trimming: 3 bases; J trimming: 2 bases; junction bases outside the gene matches: 8. The V gene's germline CDR1 is SGDLS and CDR2 YYNGEE. Here the CDR3 reads CASSAAGGGPTDTQYF. The CDR3 nucleotides read TGTGCCAGCAGCGCCGCCGGCGGGGGGCCCACAGATACGCAGTATTTT. Full variable domain (remainder filled in from reference TRBV9 and TRBJ2-3): DSGVTQTPKHLITATGQRVTLRCSPRSGDLSVYWYQQSLDQGLQFLIQYYNGEERAKGNILERFSAQQFPDLHSELNLSSLELGDSALYFCASSAAGGGPTDTQYFGPGTRLTVL.

CDR3 protein: CASGRSGDTEAFF. Written as DNA, the CDR3 is TGTGCCAGCGGAAGGAGCGGGGACACTGAAGCTTTCTTT. The V call is TRBV18, the J call TRBJ1-1; D gene ambiguous. The V end lost 8 bases, the J end lost 3 bases, and 13 bases lay between the germline ends. Looked up from germline, CDR1 is KGHSH and CDR2 is LQKENI. The CDR3 totals 13 residues.

There are a few counts of this clone. The chain's CDR3 is CASSIMYQETQYF. The DNA of the CDR3 is TGTGCCAGTAGTATTATGTACCAAGAGACCCAGTACTTC. The rearrangement links TRBV19 to TRBJ2-5; D is unclear. The germline gives CDR1 LNHDA, CDR2 SQIVND (reference sequence). The CDR3 spans 13 residues. Trimming cost V 3 bases and J 0 bases, with 5 bases left between them.

The rearrangement joins TRBV5-1 to TRBJ2-2; the D is unclear. The germline V and J ends were trimmed by 4 bases and 5 bases, with 12 bases remaining between them. Germline values: CDR1 SGHRS, CDR2 YFSETQ. CDR3 length: 14 residues. Here the CDR3 reads CASSPEDGTGELFF. The CDR3 DNA is TGCGCCAGCAGCCCGGAAGATGGTACCGGGGAGCTGTTTTTT.

This clone was observed once. This sequence joins TRBV7-2 and TRBJ1-6; tentative D call: TRBD1 (5 bases). CDR1 is SGHTA and CDR2 is FQGNSA in the germline V gene. V was pared by 3 bases and J by 9 bases, with 21 bases between. The CDR3 extends over 17 amino acids. The chain's CDR3 is CASSFRGVTVLASPLHF. DNA for the CDR3: TGTGCCAGCAGCTTTCGGGGCGTAACGGTTCTGGCTTCACCCCTCCACTTT.

The chain has TRBV5-1 and TRBJ2-7; 9 bases are a match to TRBD1. The CDR3 consists of 14 residues. Germline V lookup: CDR1 SGHRS, CDR2 YFSETQ. V lost 3 bases to trimming and J lost 2 bases; unmatched junction nucleotides: 3. This chain's CDR3 is CASSYRDRAYEQYF. CDR3 sequence (DNA): TGCGCCAGCAGCTACCGGGACAGGGCCTACGAGCAGTACTTC. Drawing the rest from reference TRBV5-1 and TRBJ2-7, the complete variable domain is KAGVTQTPRYLIKTRGQQVTLSCSPISGHRSVSWYQQTPGQGLQFLFEYFSETQRNKGNFPGRFSGRQFSNSRSEMNVSTLELGDSALYLCASSYRDRAYEQYFGPGTRLTVT.

The chain recombines TRBV2 with TRBJ2-1; TRBD2 aligns across 8 bases. Germline V CDR1 and CDR2: SNHLY, FYNNEI. The CDR3 runs to 17 residues. The V and J ends lost 6 bases and 4 bases, in that order; junction bases with no gene match: 14. CDR3 in DNA: TGTGCCAGCAGCTTTACATTAGAACTAGCGGATTACAATGAGCAGTTCTTC. It yields the protein CASSFTLELADYNEQFF.

The rearrangement joins TRBV24-1 to TRBJ2-1, with TRBD1 as a possible D gene (5 bases). With 2 bases removed from V and 5 bases from J, the gap between germline ends came to 12 bases. Looked up from germline, CDR1 is KGHDR and CDR2 is SFDVKD. The CDR3 runs 15 residues. The CDR3 region is CATSDSSTGHNEQFF. The CDR3 bases are TGTGCCACCAGTGATTCTTCTACAGGCCACAATGAGCAGTTCTTC.

This chain links TRBV6-5 with TRBJ1-3, with D hard to call. The CDR3 has 14 amino acids. In germline, CDR1 is MNHEY, CDR2 SVGAGI. The V end was cut by 2 bases, the J end by 0 bases, with 5 bases between. The CDR3 loop reads CASSYGSSGNTIYF. The CDR3 DNA follows: TGTGCCAGCAGTTACGGAAGCTCTGGAAACACCATATATTTT.